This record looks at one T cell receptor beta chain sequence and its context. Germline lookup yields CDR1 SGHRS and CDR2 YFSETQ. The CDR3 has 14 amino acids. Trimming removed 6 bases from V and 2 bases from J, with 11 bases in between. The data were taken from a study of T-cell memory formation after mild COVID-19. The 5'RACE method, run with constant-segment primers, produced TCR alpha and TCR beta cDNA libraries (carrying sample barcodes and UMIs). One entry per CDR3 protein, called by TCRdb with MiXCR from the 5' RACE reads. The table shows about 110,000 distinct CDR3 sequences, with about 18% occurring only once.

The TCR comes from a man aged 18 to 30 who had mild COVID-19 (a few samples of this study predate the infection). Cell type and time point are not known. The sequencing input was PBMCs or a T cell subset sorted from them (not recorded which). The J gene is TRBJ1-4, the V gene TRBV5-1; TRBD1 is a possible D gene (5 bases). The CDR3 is CASKGAPTNEKLFF. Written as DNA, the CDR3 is TGCGCCAGCAAAGGGGCCCCGACTAATGAAAAACTGTTTTTT. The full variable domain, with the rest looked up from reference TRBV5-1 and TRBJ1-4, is KAGVTQTPRYLIKTRGQQVTLSCSPISGHRSVSWYQQTPGQGLQFLFEYFSETQRNKGNFPGRFSGRQFSNSRSEMNVSTLELGDSALYLCASKGAPTNEKLFFGSGTQLSVL.